This TCR beta chain is drawn from a study of technical replicates of blood from several donors. Trimming pared 10 bases from V and 3 bases from J, leaving 15 bases between. This CDR3 spans 13 amino acids. Germline CDR1 and CDR2: MNHEY and SMNVEV (reference sequence). This table comes from immunoSEQ multiplex PCR, and its TCRdb copy is limited to in-frame clones, with some not included. The sample consists of 15,000 to 20,000 clones, approximately 87% of them appearing once. Specimen: PBMCs. The TCR comes from a human donor in good health. This chain links TRBV27 with TRBJ1-2; D may be TRBD1 (5 bases). CDR3 nucleotides: TGTGCCACCAAACGGGGACTCGACTATGGCTACACCTTC. Amino acids: CATKRGLDYGYTF.